This T cell receptor (beta chain) was obtained from a study of blood T cell repertoires in COVID-19. Clones were read by immunoSEQ multiplex PCR, and TCRdb kept only the in-frame ones, dropping some. The table includes around 150,000 clones, approximately 80% detected once. The length of the CDR3 is 13 residues. Trimming left V 2 bases short and J 2 bases short, with 9 bases between. Per germline, CDR1 GTSNPN and CDR2 SVGIG (reference sequence). The rearrangement uses TRBV30 and TRBJ1-1; a weak D match, TRBD1 (6 bases). The clonotype was recovered from a man aged 35 to 55 who had recovered from COVID-19. Input material: PBMCs or T cells enriched from blood (not recorded which). The CDR3 DNA reads as TGTGCCTGGAGTTCGGGGGGCAACACTGAAGCTTTCTTT. Protein sequence: CAWSSGGNTEAFF.